The rows below give T cell receptor beta chains drawn from one sample of a study of human T cells and chemical hapten exposure. TCRdb recomputed calls from the RACE reads with MiXCR, one row per CDR3 protein. This sample has 150,000 to 200,000 distinct CDR3 sequences; around 13% occur once, and the top ten carry 1.5% to 2%. The material sequenced was whole blood, taken in connection with sensitization to the hapten diphenylcyclopropenone (DPC). Source of these receptors: a woman aged 25 to 45 with alopecia areata. Some clones in this sample may be carry-over from other donors' samples. Each CDR3 is given with its conserved first and last residue. Fields, in order: D gene, V gene, clone size, J gene, CDR3 DNA, CDR3 protein. A D gene is named only where the DNA matches it firmly. Part of the rows lack a size; the others show once, few, many or a class for expanded clones.

d_call: NA; v_call: TRBV9; clone_size: few; j_call: TRBJ2-7; cdr3_nt: TGTGCCAACCTCCGGAGTCCGTACTTC; cdr3_aa: CANLRSPYF
d_call: TRBD2; v_call: TRBV28; clone_size: NA; j_call: TRBJ2-1; cdr3_nt: TGTGCCAGTCTAGGCGGGAGGATTTACAATGAGCAGTTCTTC; cdr3_aa: CASLGGRIYNEQFF
d_call: NA; v_call: TRBV5-1; clone_size: NA; j_call: TRBJ1-4; cdr3_nt: TGCGCCAGCAGCACCGGGCCTACTAATGAAAAACTGTTTTTT; cdr3_aa: CASSTGPTNEKLFF
d_call: NA; v_call: TRBV2; clone_size: few; j_call: TRBJ1-5; cdr3_nt: TGTGCCAGCAGTGAAGGGCAATGGGGGAGTCAGCCCCAGCATTTT; cdr3_aa: CASSEGQWGSQPQHF
d_call: NA; v_call: TRBV30; clone_size: NA; j_call: TRBJ1-3; cdr3_nt: TGTGCCTGGAAAGTAGGGTTAGGAAACACCATATATTTT; cdr3_aa: CAWKVGLGNTIYF
d_call: NA; v_call: TRBV12-3/TRBV12-4; clone_size: few; j_call: TRBJ1-1; cdr3_nt: TGTGCCAGCGTCTTATCGAGTAGATGGAACACTGAAGCTTTCTTT; cdr3_aa: CASVLSSRWNTEAFF
d_call: TRBD2; v_call: TRBV6-2/TRBV6-3; clone_size: few; j_call: TRBJ2-3; cdr3_nt: TGTGCCAGCAGTACAAGCGGGGCCCGCACAGATACGCAGTATTTT; cdr3_aa: CASSTSGARTDTQYF
d_call: NA; v_call: TRBV4-1; clone_size: NA; j_call: TRBJ1-3; cdr3_nt: TGCGCCAGCAGCCAAGATCTCTTGGTTGGAAACACCATATATTTT; cdr3_aa: CASSQDLLVGNTIYF
d_call: NA; v_call: TRBV20-1; clone_size: few; j_call: TRBJ2-5; cdr3_nt: TGCAGTGCTAGATATGAAGGGTTGGAGACCCAGTACTTC; cdr3_aa: CSARYEGLETQYF
d_call: NA; v_call: TRBV20-1; clone_size: many; j_call: TRBJ1-2; cdr3_nt: TGCAGTGCTAGGGACAGACCCTATGGCTACACCTTC; cdr3_aa: CSARDRPYGYTF
d_call: TRBD1; v_call: TRBV5-1; clone_size: NA; j_call: TRBJ2-7; cdr3_nt: TGCGCCAGCAGTCCTATGAGGGGGCTTTCCTACGAGCAGTACTTC; cdr3_aa: CASSPMRGLSYEQYF
d_call: TRBD2; v_call: TRBV4-2; clone_size: NA; j_call: TRBJ2-3; cdr3_nt: TGTGCCAGCAGCCTACGGGAACTAGCGGCCCACACAGATACGCAGTATTTT; cdr3_aa: CASSLRELAAHTDTQYF
d_call: NA; v_call: TRBV30; clone_size: NA; j_call: TRBJ2-2; cdr3_nt: TGTGCCTGGAGACGGGGATTTGAAGACGGGGAGCTGTTTTTT; cdr3_aa: CAWRRGFEDGELFF
d_call: NA; v_call: TRBV2; clone_size: few; j_call: TRBJ1-2; cdr3_nt: TGTGCCAGCAGTCGGACAGATCGGGCTAACTATGGCTACACCTTC; cdr3_aa: CASSRTDRANYGYTF
d_call: NA; v_call: TRBV28; clone_size: many; j_call: TRBJ2-7; cdr3_nt: TGTGCCAGCAGTTTTGGTATCCCAGGCTCCTACGAGCAGTACTTC; cdr3_aa: CASSFGIPGSYEQYF
d_call: NA; v_call: TRBV7-9; clone_size: NA; j_call: TRBJ2-7; cdr3_nt: TGTGCCAGCAGCTTAGGAGGGCAAAGGGGTTACAGCTCCTACGAGCAGTACTTC; cdr3_aa: CASSLGGQRGYSSYEQYF
d_call: TRBD1; v_call: TRBV28; clone_size: many; j_call: TRBJ2-7; cdr3_nt: TGTGCCACTGGACAGGTGTACGAGCAGTACTTC; cdr3_aa: CATGQVYEQYF
d_call: NA; v_call: TRBV20-1; clone_size: NA; j_call: TRBJ2-3; cdr3_nt: TGCAGTGCTACATCCGGCGGCCACGTCACAGATACGCAGTATTTT; cdr3_aa: CSATSGGHVTDTQYF
d_call: TRBD1; v_call: TRBV20-1; clone_size: few; j_call: TRBJ1-1; cdr3_nt: TGCAGTGCTAGAGGGCAGGGGGTGACTGAAGCTTTCTTT; cdr3_aa: CSARGQGVTEAFF
d_call: NA; v_call: TRBV7-2; clone_size: many; j_call: TRBJ1-2; cdr3_nt: TGTGCCAGCAGTCGTCCGGAACAGGGCAACTATGGCTACACCTTC; cdr3_aa: CASSRPEQGNYGYTF